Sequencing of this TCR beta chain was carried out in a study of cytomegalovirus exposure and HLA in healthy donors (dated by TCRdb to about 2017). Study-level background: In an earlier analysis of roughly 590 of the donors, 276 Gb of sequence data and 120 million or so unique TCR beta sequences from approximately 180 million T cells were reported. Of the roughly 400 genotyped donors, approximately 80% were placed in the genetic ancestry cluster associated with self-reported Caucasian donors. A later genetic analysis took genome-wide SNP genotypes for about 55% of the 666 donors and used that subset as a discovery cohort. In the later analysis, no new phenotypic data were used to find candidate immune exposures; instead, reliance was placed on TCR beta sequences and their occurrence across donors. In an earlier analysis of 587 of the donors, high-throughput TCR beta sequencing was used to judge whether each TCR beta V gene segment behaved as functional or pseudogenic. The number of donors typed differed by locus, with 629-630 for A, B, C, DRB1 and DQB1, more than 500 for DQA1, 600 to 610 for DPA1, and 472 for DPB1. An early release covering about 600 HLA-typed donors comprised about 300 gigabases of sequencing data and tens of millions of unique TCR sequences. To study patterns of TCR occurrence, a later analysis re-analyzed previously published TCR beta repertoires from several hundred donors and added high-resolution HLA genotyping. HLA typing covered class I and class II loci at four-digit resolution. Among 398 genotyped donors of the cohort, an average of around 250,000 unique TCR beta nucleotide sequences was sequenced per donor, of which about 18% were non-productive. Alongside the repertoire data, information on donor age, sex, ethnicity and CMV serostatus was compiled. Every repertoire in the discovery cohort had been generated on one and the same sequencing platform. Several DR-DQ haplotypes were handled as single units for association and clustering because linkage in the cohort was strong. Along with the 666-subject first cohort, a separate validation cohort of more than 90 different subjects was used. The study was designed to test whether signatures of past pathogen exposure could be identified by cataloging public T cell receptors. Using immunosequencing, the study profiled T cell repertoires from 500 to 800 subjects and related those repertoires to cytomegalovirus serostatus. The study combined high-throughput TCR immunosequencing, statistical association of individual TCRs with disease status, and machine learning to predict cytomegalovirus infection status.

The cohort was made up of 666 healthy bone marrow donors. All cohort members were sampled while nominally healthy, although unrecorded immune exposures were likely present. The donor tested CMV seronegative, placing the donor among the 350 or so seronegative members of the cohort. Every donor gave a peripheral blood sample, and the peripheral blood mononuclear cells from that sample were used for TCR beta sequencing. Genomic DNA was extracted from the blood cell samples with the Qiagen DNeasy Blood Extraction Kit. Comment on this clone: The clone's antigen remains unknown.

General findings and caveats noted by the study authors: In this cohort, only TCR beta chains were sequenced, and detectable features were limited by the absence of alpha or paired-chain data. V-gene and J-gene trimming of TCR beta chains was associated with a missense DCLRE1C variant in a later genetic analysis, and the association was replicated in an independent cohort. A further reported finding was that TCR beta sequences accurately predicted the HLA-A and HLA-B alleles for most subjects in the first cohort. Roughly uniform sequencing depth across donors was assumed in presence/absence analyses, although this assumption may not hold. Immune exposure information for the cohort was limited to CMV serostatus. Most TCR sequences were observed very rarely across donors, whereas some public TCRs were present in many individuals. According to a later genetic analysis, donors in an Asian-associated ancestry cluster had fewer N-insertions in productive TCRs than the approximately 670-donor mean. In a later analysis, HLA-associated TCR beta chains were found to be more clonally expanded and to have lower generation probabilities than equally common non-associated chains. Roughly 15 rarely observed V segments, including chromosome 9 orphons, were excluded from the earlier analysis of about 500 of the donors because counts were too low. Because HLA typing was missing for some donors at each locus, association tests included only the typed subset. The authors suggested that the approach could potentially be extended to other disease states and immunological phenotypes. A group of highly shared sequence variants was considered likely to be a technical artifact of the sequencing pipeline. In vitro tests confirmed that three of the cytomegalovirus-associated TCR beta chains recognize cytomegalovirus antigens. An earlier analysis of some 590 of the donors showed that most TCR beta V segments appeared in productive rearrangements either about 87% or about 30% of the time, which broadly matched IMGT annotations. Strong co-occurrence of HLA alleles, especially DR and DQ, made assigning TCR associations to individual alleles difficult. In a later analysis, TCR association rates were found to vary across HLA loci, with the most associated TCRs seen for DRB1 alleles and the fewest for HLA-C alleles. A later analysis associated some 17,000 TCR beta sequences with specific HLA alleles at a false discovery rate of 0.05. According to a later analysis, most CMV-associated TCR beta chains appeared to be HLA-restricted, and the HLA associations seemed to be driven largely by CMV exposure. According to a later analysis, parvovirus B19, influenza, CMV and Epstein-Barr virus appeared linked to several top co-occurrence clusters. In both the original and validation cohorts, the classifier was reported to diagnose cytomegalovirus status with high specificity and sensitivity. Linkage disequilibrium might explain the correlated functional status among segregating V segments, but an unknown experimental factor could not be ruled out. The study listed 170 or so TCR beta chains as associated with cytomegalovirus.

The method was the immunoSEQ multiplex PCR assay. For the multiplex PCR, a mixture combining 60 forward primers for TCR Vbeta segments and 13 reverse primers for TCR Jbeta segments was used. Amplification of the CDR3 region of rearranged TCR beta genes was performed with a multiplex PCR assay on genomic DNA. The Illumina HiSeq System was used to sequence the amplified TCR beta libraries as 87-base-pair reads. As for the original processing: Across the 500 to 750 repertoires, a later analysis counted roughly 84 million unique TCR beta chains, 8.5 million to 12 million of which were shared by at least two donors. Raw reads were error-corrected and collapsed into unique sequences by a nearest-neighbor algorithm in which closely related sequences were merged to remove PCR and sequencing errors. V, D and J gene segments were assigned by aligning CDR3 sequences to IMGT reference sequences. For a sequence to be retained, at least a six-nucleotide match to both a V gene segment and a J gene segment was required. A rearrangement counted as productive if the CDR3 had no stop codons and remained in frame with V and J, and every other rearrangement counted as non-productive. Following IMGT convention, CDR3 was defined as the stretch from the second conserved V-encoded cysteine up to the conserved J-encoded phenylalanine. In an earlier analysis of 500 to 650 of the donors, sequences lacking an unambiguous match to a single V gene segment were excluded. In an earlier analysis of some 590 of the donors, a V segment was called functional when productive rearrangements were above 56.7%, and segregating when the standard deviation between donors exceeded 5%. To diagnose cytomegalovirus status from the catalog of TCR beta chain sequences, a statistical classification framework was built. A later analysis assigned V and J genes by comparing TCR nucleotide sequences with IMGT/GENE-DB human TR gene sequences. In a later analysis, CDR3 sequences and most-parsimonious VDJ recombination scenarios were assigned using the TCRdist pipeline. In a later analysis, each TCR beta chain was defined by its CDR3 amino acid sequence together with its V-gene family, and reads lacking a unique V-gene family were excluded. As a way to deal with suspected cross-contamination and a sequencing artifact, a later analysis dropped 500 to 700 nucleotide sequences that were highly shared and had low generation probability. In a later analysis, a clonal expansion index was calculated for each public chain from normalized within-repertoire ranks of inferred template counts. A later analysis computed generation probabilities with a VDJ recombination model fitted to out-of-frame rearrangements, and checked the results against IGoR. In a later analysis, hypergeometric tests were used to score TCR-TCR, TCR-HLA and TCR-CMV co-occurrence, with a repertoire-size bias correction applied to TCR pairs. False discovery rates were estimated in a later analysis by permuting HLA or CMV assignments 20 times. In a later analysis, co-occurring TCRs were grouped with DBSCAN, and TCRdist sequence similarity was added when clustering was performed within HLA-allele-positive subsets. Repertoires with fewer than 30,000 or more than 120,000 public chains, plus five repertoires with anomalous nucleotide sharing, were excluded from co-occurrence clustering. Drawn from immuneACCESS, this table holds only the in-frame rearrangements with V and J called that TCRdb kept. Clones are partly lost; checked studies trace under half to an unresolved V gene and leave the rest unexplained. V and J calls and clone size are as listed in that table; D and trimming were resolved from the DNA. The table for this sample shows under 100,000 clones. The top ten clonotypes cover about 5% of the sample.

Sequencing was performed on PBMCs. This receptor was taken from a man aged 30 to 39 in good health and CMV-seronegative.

The DNA sequence is given as TGCGCCAGCAGCTTGGCCAGCGGGCAAGAGACCCAGTACTTC. It encodes CASSLASGQETQYF. This chain is built from TRBV5-1 and TRBJ2-5; a tentative D match to TRBD2 spans 6 bases. Cut back by 0 bases and 2 bases, the V and J ends lie 8 bases apart. CDR1 and CDR2, looked up from the germline V gene, are SGHRS and YFSETQ. CDR3 length: 14 amino acids, cysteine to phenylalanine. Just CDR3 DNA is preserved here, 42 bases in frame from base 1.